One sample yielded the 28 T cell receptor beta chains listed below, sequenced in a study of PD-1 blockade in classical Hodgkin lymphoma. Clones were sequenced by immunoSEQ multiplex PCR, and TCRdb holds only the in-frame ones, with some missing. Of under 40,000 clones in the sample, about 85% are singletons; the top ten hold 1% to 1.5%. Time point: newly diagnosed, previously untreated cHL patient sample. By magnetic negative selection, CD4+ T cells were purified from thawed PBMCs. The material sequenced was CD4+ T cells from blood. These receptors originate from a human donor with classical Hodgkin lymphoma.

The gene calls are TRBV5-1 and TRBJ1-5; TRBD1 matches at 9 bases. After removal of 4 bases from V and 4 bases from J, the junction contained 3 bases not matched to a gene. The CDR3 extends over 14 amino acids. Germline CDR1 and CDR2: SGHRS and YFSETQ. This chain's CDR3 is CASSMTGGNQPQHF. CDR3 coding DNA: TGCGCCAGCAGCATGACAGGGGGAAATCAGCCCCAGCATTTT.

The chain couples TRBV4-1 to TRBJ2-6; 7 bases agree with TRBD1. Germline V lookup: CDR1 MGHRA, CDR2 YSYEKL. V lost 3 bases, J lost 1 base, and 9 bases stayed unmatched. This CDR3 has 18 residues. The CDR3 bases are TGCGCCAGCAGCCACCCGACAGGGTACGGATCTGGGGCCAACGTCCTGACTTTC. It encodes CASSHPTGYGSGANVLTF.

The chain has TRBV18 and TRBJ1-3, with a tentative D call TRBD1 (5 bases). The ends were cut back, 3 bases at V and 0 bases at J, with 15 bases in the middle. The CDR3 has 17 amino acids. Germline V gene data show CDR1 as KGHSH and CDR2 as LQKENI. The CDR3 nucleotides read TGTGCCAGCTCACCGAAGGGACCCCAATCCTCTGGAAACACCATATATTTT. Translating it yields CASSPKGPQSSGNTIYF.

The chain is built from TRBV6-5 and TRBJ2-1; D possibly corresponds to TRBD2 (5 bases). Trimming shortened V by 2 bases and J by 7 bases, and 9 bases separated the two germline ends. CDR1 and CDR2 from the germline V gene are MNHEY and SVGAGI. This CDR3 is 13 amino acids long. CDR3: CASSYALENEQFF. CDR3 nucleotides: TGTGCCAGCAGTTACGCACTAGAAAATGAGCAGTTCTTC.

The chain uses TRBV6-4 and TRBJ1-1, with D possibly matching TRBD1 (5 bases). CDR3 length equals 14 residues. Per germline, CDR1 MRHNA and CDR2 SNTAGT. V was trimmed by 5 bases and J by 1 base, leaving 11 bases between them. CDR3 sequence (DNA): TGTGCCAGCAGTCCGGGACTCAGGAACACTGAAGCTTTCTTT. Translated, it gives CASSPGLRNTEAFF.

The gene calls are TRBV5-4 and TRBJ2-7; 7 nucleotides line up with TRBD2. The CDR3 sequence is 14 residues long. J lost 3 bases, V lost 0 bases, and 3 bases had no gene match. Per germline, CDR1 SGHNT and CDR2 YYREEE (reference sequence). In DNA, the CDR3 is TGTGCCAGCAGCTTGGGAGGGACTATCTACGAGCAGTACGTC. This encodes CASSLGGTIYEQYV.

The V gene is TRBV9, the J gene TRBJ2-5, with 8 bases matching TRBD1. The junction had 2 bases not matched to a gene; V was cut back by 3 bases and J by 4 bases. CDR1 and CDR2 (germline): SGDLS, YYNGEE. This CDR3 is built from 13 residues. This CDR3 is CASSDRGRETQYF. CDR3 bases: TGTGCCAGCAGCGACAGGGGGAGAGAGACCCAGTACTTC.

J is TRBJ2-7 and V is TRBV18; 12 nucleotides agree with TRBD1. Looked up from germline, CDR1 is KGHSH and CDR2 is LQKENI. With 5 bases clipped from V and 2 bases from J, the junction kept 7 bases outside the gene matches. The CDR3 is 16 residues long. CDR3 nucleotides: TGTGCCAGCTCAGCCCGGGACAGGGGGCCCGCCTACGAGCAGTACTTC. This sequence encodes CASSARDRGPAYEQYF.

The rearrangement joins TRBV19 to TRBJ1-1, with a tentative D call TRBD1 (5 bases). Trimming removed 4 bases at V and 4 bases at J, with 10 bases between. From germline, CDR1 is LNHDA and CDR2 SQIVND (reference sequence). The length of the CDR3 is 13 residues. CDR3 loop: CASSRRGLTEAFF. For the CDR3, the DNA is TGTGCCAGTAGTAGACGGGGCCTCACTGAAGCTTTCTTT.

DNA of the CDR3: TGTGCCAGCAGCTTTGGGGGACTAGCGAAAGGCACAGATACGCAGTATTTT. Translated, it gives CASSFGGLAKGTDTQYF. The chain has TRBV7-9 and TRBJ2-3; TRBD2 aligns across 10 bases. The CDR3 extends over 17 amino acids. The germline V gene has CDR1 SEHNR and CDR2 FQNEAQ (reference sequence). Trimming took 3 bases from V and 1 from J; bases not matched to a gene: 7.

This clone showed up just once. J is TRBJ1-2 and V is TRBV11-2; the D gene is possibly TRBD1 (6 bases). The CDR3 extends over 13 amino acids. V lost 4 bases, J lost 8 bases, and 14 bases lay in between. Looked up from germline, CDR1 is SGHAT and CDR2 is FQNNGV. As DNA, the CDR3 is TGTGCCAGCAGCTCGGAGGGGGGCTTGGGCTACACCTTC. Its translation: CASSSEGGLGYTF.

The chain combines TRBV6-5 with TRBJ1-1; D uncertain. Germline V gene data show CDR1 as MNHEY and CDR2 as SVGAGI. V was trimmed by 4 bases and J by 1 base, leaving 10 bases between them. CDR3 length: 14 residues. The CDR3: CASSSPIRNTEAFF. CDR3 sequence (DNA): TGTGCCAGCAGTTCCCCAATCAGGAACACTGAAGCTTTCTTT.

The chain uses TRBV9 and TRBJ2-3; D not resolved. The CDR3 is 15 amino acids. V lost 6 bases, J lost 0 bases, and 14 bases lay in between. Germline CDR1 and CDR2: SGDLS and YYNGEE. The CDR3 nucleotides read TGTGCCAGCAACGCGGCGGCCTCTAGCACAGATACGCAGTATTTT. It specifies CASNAAASSTDTQYF.

For the CDR3, the DNA is TGTGCCAGTGCAAATCCCGGGGGAGGCGAGCAGTTCTTC. This translates into CASANPGGGEQFF. The chain combines TRBV19 with TRBJ2-1; possible D gene TRBD2, 6 bases. Trimming took off 8 bases at V and 10 bases at J, with 18 bases between the two ends. This CDR3 region has 13 residues. Per the germline V gene, CDR1 is LNHDA and CDR2 is SQIVND (reference sequence).

This sequence joins TRBV2 and TRBJ2-3; no clear D gene. The V end lost 6 bases, the J end lost 3 bases, and 1 base lay between the germline ends. CDR3 length: 10 residues. Germline values: CDR1 SNHLY, CDR2 FYNNEI. The DNA for the CDR3 is TGTGCCAGCAGAACAGATACGCAGTATTTT. It codes for CASRTDTQYF.

The chain's CDR3 is CASSIVGSLQETQYF. The CDR3 region has the DNA TGTGCCAGTAGTATAGTCGGGTCTCTACAAGAGACCCAGTACTTC. The genes are TRBV19 and TRBJ2-5; D remains unclear. CDR3 size: 15 residues. In germline, CDR1 is LNHDA, CDR2 SQIVND (reference sequence). Between the trimmed V and J ends, which lost 1 base and 2 bases, there was a span of 11 bases.

This clone showed up just once. This chain uses TRBV5-1 with TRBJ2-3; D is perhaps TRBD1 (5 bases). The CDR3 runs 16 residues. CDR1 is SGHRS and CDR2 is YFSETQ in the germline V gene. V was shortened by 5 bases and J by 3 bases, with 19 bases between the two germline ends. DNA for the CDR3: TGCGCCAGCAGTTTCCAGGGTTCTTCGAGGACAGATACGCAGTATTTT. Protein product: CASSFQGSSRTDTQYF.

The chain joins TRBV10-3 to TRBJ1-5; possible D gene TRBD1, 6 bases. V shed 4 bases and J shed 2 bases, with 24 bases lying between them. CDR3 length: 19 amino acids. Germline CDR1 is ENHRY and CDR2 is SYGVKD. The CDR3 protein is CAISASGDPGRRGNQPQHF. The CDR3 DNA is TGTGCCATCAGTGCCTCAGGGGACCCAGGGCGGAGGGGCAATCAGCCCCAGCATTTT.

CDR3 sequence reads: CASTAGGSNQPQHF. The DNA of the CDR3 is TGTGCCAGCACCGCGGGAGGTAGCAATCAGCCCCAGCATTTT. The V and J genes are TRBV28 and TRBJ1-5; D gene ambiguous. Trimming shortened V by 7 bases and J by 0 bases, and 10 bases separated the two germline ends. Germline CDR1 and CDR2: MDHEN and SYDVKM. This CDR3 has 14 amino acids.

In its sample, this clone was seen a few times. The chain combines TRBV5-1 with TRBJ2-2, with D perhaps TRBD1 or TRBD2 (5 bases each). CDR3 length: 15 amino acids. CDR1 is SGHRS, CDR2 YFSETQ, per germline. V was trimmed by 4 bases and J by 0 bases, leaving 10 bases between them. The CDR3 reads CASSRDPANTGELFF. The CDR3 nucleotides are TGCGCCAGCAGCCGGGACCCGGCGAACACCGGGGAGCTGTTTTTT.

The V and J genes are TRBV5-1 and TRBJ1-3, with TRBD1 identical over 9 bases. After removal of 4 bases from V and 2 bases from J, the junction contained 1 base not matched to a gene. Germline V gene sequence: CDR1 SGHRS, CDR2 YFSETQ. The length of the CDR3 is 14 residues. The CDR3 reads CASSGDRAGNTIYF. Written as DNA, the CDR3 is TGCGCCAGCAGCGGGGACAGGGCTGGAAACACCATATATTTT.

The V and J genes are TRBV11-2 and TRBJ2-1, with D uncertain. V lost 2 bases and J lost 7, with 6 bases in between. The germline V gene has CDR1 SGHAT and CDR2 FQNNGV. This CDR3 has 12 amino acids. The CDR3, as DNA: TGTGCCAGCAGCTTAAATGGGAATGAGCAGTTCTTC. Residues: CASSLNGNEQFF.

This chain joins TRBV28 and TRBJ2-1, with 10 bases identical to TRBD2. J was trimmed by 7 bases and V by 2 bases; bases with no gene match: 8. CDR1 is MDHEN, CDR2 SYDVKM, per germline. The CDR3 sequence is 16 residues long. CDR3 protein: CASSLESGRAENEQFF. For the CDR3, the DNA is TGTGCCAGCAGTTTAGAGAGCGGGAGGGCAGAAAATGAGCAGTTCTTC.

The rearrangement joins TRBV5-4 to TRBJ2-5; a weak D match, TRBD2 (5 bases). V was trimmed by 2 bases and J by 9 bases, leaving 26 bases between them. The CDR3 is 17 amino acids. The germline V gene encodes CDR1 SGHNT and CDR2 YYREEE (reference sequence). The CDR3 loop reads CASSLTDKPPTIASQYF. The CDR3 nucleotides are TGTGCCAGCAGCTTAACAGATAAGCCCCCCACGATAGCGTCCCAGTACTTC.

The rearrangement joins TRBV2 to TRBJ1-1, with D maybe TRBD1 (5 bases). The germline V and J ends were trimmed by 5 bases and 4 bases, with 14 bases remaining between them. Looked up from germline, CDR1 is SNHLY and CDR2 is FYNNEI. There are 14 residues in the CDR3. CDR3 nucleotides: TGTGCCAGCAGTCAGAAGTCGACAGTCACTGAAGCTTTCTTT. It translates to CASSQKSTVTEAFF.

The chain joins TRBV5-6 to TRBJ1-2; D ambiguous. This CDR3 contains 14 residues. V was cut by 0 bases and J by 4 bases, with 10 bases left in between. The germline CDR1 and CDR2 sequences are SGHDT and YYEEEE. DNA for the CDR3: TGTGCCAGCAGCTTGGGGGCAGGAATCTATGGCTACACCTTC. Its protein product is CASSLGAGIYGYTF.

V is TRBV9 and J is TRBJ2-1; 7 bases agree with TRBD1. CDR3 length equals 14 residues. The ends lost 4 bases at V and 8 bases at J; junction bases unmatched: 9. The germline gives CDR1 SGDLS, CDR2 YYNGEE. The CDR3 nucleotides read TGTGCCAGCAGCCCTGGGACAGTCTGGGATGAGCAGTTCTTC. Translating gives CASSPGTVWDEQFF.

The chain combines TRBV5-5 with TRBJ2-7, with D unclear. Germline V CDR1 and CDR2: SGHKS, YYEKEE (reference sequence). This CDR3 is built from 14 residues. Trimming took off 0 bases at V and 2 bases at J, with 9 bases between the two ends. The CDR3 region is CASSLAQEPYEQYV. CDR3 DNA: TGTGCCAGCAGCTTGGCCCAAGAACCCTACGAGCAGTACGTC.